The present entry profiles one T cell receptor beta chain with its context. No cognate antigen has been identified for it. Base-call qualities are not available, and no considerably larger clone is one nucleotide away. Thawed unstimulated PBMCs were stained for CD3, CD4 and CD8 and FACS-sorted into CD3+CD4+ and CD3+CD8+ populations. Randomization to immunosuppression withdrawal applied to every one of the 8 studied subjects. Genomic DNA was isolated with the Qiagen DNeasy Blood and Tissue Kit. CDR1 is given as SGDLS and CDR2 as YYNGEE, both from the germline V gene. V is cut by 5 bases and J by 0 bases, and the space between the germline ends is 12 bases. The CDR3 covers 14 residues, taking in both the cysteine and the phenylalanine. Only the CDR3 region is kept as DNA, spanning 42 bases read in frame from base 1. High-throughput TCRbeta CDR3 sequencing of frozen genomic DNA was performed by immunoSEQ, including PCR amplification, mapping, bias correction and internal controls. From the authors' description of their analysis: Productive rearrangements were kept, and unique TCRbeta sequences were defined by CDR3 nucleotide sequence plus V and J gene. A sequence counted as donor-reactive only if the sequence showed at least 5-fold expansion in CFSE-low cells compared with unstimulated pre-transplant cells and had a frequency of at least 0.01%. Per-subject minimum frequency thresholds, based on the lowest-template unstimulated sample, ensured at least 90% detection power. Repertoire turnover was measured by Jensen-Shannon divergence between the top 1000 TCRbeta sequences post- and pre-transplant. Changes in detection of donor-reactive sequences were tested with two-sided Fisher's exact tests. TCRdb retrieved this table from immuneACCESS and kept in-frame rearrangements only. Not all clones are present; in checked studies, unresolved V genes account for under half, and no reason is known for the remainder. For V, J and clone size, that table is used; D and trimming come from the DNA. The sample table contains some 12,000 clones; only one count was recorded for less than 85% of them. 31% of the sample rests with the top ten.

The sample comes from a study of T cell clones after liver transplantation (dated by TCRdb to about 2019). Background on the whole study: The samples were obtained from ITN030ST, a randomized trial that attempted immunosuppression withdrawal within 2 years after liver transplantation. After a pre-transplant mixed lymphocyte reaction, TCRbeta sequencing was used to pinpoint donor-reactive T cell clones, which were subsequently tracked in post-transplant blood. Three of the eight recipients were HCV-positive; the others were transplanted for non-autoimmune, non-viral indications. Third party-reactive TCRbeta sequences were also identified from pre-transplant MLRs to serve as an antigen-independent comparator for donor-reactive sequences. Blood samples were collected pre-transplant, pre-randomization before withdrawal, and post-randomization after either full withdrawal or failed withdrawal. The study cohort included 8 liver transplant recipients, of whom 3 were classified as tolerant and 5 as non-tolerant. Tolerance meant complete immunosuppression withdrawal for at least one year without liver enzymes rising beyond twice the upper limit of normal. No induction therapy was given to the subjects, and standard immunosuppression was administered until randomization at 12-24 months post-transplant. What the work shows at the level of the full study, not this receptor alone: In most of the 8 subjects, regardless of tolerance or HCV status, circulating donor-reactive CD4 TCRbeta sequences dropped significantly post-transplant. Because allograft tissue specimens were not available, migration of donor-reactive T cells into the graft, rather than deletion, may have occurred. When repertoire turnover was taken into account, detection of donor-reactive sequences was significantly reduced in 7 of 8 subjects for CD4 and in 8 of 8 subjects for CD8. Low numbers of available donor cells limited the measurable donor-reactive repertoire in a couple of subjects. The conclusions were considered preliminary, being limited by small, heterogeneous patient numbers and non-standardized post-transplant time points. The decline in donor-reactive sequences exceeded the decline in third party-reactive sequences, suggesting partial antigen-specific deletion that was unrelated to withdrawal success.

The source is a human patient who received a liver transplant. Once a transplant has taken place, some T cells may be donor derived. Sequenced material: CD8+ T cells from blood, taken at the 22-month timepoint. Recombination joined TRBV9 with TRBJ2-7; the D element could tentatively be TRBD1 or TRBD2, as 5 bases agree for each. The DNA sequence is as follows: TGTGCCAGCAGTTCCGGGACCGACTCCTACGAGCAGTACTTC. Its product reads: CASSSGTDSYEQYF.